This T cell receptor beta chain was found in a study of blood T cells in healthy people across ages. Each sample yielded at least 6 micrograms of PBMC total RNA. Regarding this clonotype: The antigen remains unidentified.

Combining a sample-barcoded 5' primer with a J-beta primer mix, a second PCR ran for roughly 7 to 12 cycles. Each cDNA was tagged by a template-switch adaptor containing 12 random nucleotides. TCRdb re-analysed the 5' RACE reads in MiXCR, keeping a single row per CDR3 protein. The sample holds around 1,900,000 distinct CDR3 sequences, about 39% seen once. CDR1 is MDHEN, CDR2 SYDVKM, per germline. Trimming stripped 1 base from V and 1 base from J, with 16 bases between. The CDR3 contains 17 residues. Study-wide results and limits: Expanded clonotype changes were possibly confounded by unknown donor CMV status.

The chain combines TRBV28 with TRBJ1-1; D possibly corresponds to TRBD1 (5 bases). What was sequenced was blood. This receptor was taken from a human donor in good health. CDR3 in amino acids: CASSLSRLGHPNTEAFF. In DNA, the CDR3 is TGTGCCAGCAGTTTATCCAGACTAGGACACCCGAACACTGAAGCTTTCTTT.